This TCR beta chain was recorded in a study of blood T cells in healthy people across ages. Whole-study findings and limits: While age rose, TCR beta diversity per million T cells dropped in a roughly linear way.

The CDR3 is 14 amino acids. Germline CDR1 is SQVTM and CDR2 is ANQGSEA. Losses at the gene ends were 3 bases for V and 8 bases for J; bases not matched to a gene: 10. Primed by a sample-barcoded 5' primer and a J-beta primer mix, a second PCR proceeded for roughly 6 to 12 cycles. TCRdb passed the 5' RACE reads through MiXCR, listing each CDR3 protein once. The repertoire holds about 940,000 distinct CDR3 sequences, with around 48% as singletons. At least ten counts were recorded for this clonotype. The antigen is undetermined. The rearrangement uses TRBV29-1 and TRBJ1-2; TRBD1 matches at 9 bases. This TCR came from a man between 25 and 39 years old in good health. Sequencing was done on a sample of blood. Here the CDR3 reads CSVDWDRATLGYTF. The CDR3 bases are TGCAGCGTTGATTGGGACAGGGCCACCTTAGGCTACACCTTC.